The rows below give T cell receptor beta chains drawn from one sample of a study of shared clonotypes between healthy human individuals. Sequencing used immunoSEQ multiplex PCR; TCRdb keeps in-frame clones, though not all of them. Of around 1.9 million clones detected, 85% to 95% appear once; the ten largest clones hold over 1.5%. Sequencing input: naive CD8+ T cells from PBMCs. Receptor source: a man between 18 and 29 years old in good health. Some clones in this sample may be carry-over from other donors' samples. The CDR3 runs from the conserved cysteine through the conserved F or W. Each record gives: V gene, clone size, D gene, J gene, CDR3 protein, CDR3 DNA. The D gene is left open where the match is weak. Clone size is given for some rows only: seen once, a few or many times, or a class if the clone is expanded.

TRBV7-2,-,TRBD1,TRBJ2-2,CASSSGQRTTGELFF,TGTGCCAGCAGCTCGGGACAGCGAACCACCGGGGAGCTGTTTTTT
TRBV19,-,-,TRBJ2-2,CASSTRQRPGELFF,TGTGCCAGTAGTACCCGGCAGCGACCCGGGGAGCTGTTTTTT
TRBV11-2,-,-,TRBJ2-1,CASSPKKRIFYNEQFF,TGTGCCAGCAGCCCGAAAAAGAGGATTTTCTACAATGAGCAGTTCTTC
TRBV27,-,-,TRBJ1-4,CASSLSPTWGAPNEKLFF,TGTGCCAGCAGTTTATCGCCTACCTGGGGTGCACCTAATGAAAAACTGTTTTTT
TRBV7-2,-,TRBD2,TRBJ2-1,CASSLLAGIYNEQFF,TGTGCCAGCAGCTTGCTAGCGGGAATCTACAATGAGCAGTTCTTC
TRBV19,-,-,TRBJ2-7,CASSIGKGGLYEQYF,TGTGCCAGTAGTATAGGAAAGGGGGGCCTCTACGAGCAGTACTTC
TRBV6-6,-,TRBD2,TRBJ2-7,CASSYSAGGPYEQYF,TGTGCCAGCAGTTACTCGGCGGGAGGGCCCTACGAGCAGTACTTC
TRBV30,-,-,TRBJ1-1,CALDTEAFF,TGTGCCCTCGACACTGAAGCTTTCTTT
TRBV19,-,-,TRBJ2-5,CASSSTRGETQYF,TGTGCCAGTAGTAGTACACGGGGGGAGACCCAGTACTTC
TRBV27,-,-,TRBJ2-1,CASSLSVLAVQFF,TGTGCCAGCAGTTTATCGGTATTAGCGGTGCAGTTCTTC
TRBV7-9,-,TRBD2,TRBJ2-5,CASSSGGRVETQYF,TGTGCCAGCAGCTCTGGGGGGAGGGTGGAGACCCAGTACTTC
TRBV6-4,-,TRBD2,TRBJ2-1,CARGERGLSYNEQFF,TGTGCCAGAGGGGAGCGGGGCCTCTCCTACAATGAGCAGTTCTTC
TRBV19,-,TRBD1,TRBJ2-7,CASSIRTGEYYEQYF,TGTGCCAGTAGTATCCGGACAGGGGAGTACTACGAGCAGTACTTC
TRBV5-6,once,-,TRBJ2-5,CASSFGAGRKETQYF,TGTGCCAGCAGCTTTGGGGCAGGGCGAAAAGAGACCCAGTACTTC
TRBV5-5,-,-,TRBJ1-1,CASSLGILNTEAFF,TGTGCCAGCAGCTTGGGAATTCTGAACACTGAAGCTTTCTTT
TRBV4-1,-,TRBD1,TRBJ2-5,CASSQVGRGPYF,TGCGCCAGCAGCCAAGTAGGAAGGGGGCCGTACTTC
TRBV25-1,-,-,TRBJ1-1,CASRRANFLNTEAFF,TGTGCCAGCCGAAGGGCCAACTTTTTGAACACTGAAGCTTTCTTT
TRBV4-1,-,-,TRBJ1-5,CASSQDGGSNQPQHF,TGCGCCAGCAGCCAAGATGGGGGTAGCAATCAGCCCCAGCATTTT
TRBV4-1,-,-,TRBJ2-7,CASSQDGEQYF,TGCGCCAGCAGCCAAGATGGCGAGCAGTACTTC
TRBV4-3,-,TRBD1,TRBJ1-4,CASSHLWDSKNEKLFF,TGCGCCAGCAGCCACCTGTGGGACAGTAAGAATGAAAAACTGTTTTTT
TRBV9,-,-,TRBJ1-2,CASSVGRTGDGYTF,TGTGCCAGCAGCGTAGGTAGGACGGGGGATGGCTACACCTTC
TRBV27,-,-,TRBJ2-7,CASSPTFTGISYEQYF,TGTGCCAGCAGTCCCACGTTTACGGGGATCTCCTACGAGCAGTACTTC
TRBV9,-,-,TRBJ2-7,CASSTREGGYEQYF,TGTGCCAGCAGCACCCGGGAAGGTGGATACGAGCAGTACTTC
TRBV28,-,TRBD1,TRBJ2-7,CASSLFRTGYEQYF,TGTGCCAGCAGTTTATTCAGGACAGGTTACGAGCAGTACTTC
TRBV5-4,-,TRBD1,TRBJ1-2,CASSLGTANYGYTF,TGTGCCAGCAGCCTAGGGACAGCTAACTATGGCTACACCTTC
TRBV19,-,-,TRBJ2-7,CASSIEGRATSYEQYF,TGTGCCAGTAGTATAGAAGGCAGGGCGACCTCCTACGAGCAGTACTTC
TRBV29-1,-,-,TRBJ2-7,CSVKAGEQYF,TGCAGCGTTAAGGCGGGCGAGCAGTACTTC
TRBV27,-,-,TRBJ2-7,CASSLEGWNEQYF,TGTGCCAGCAGTTTGGAGGGATGGAACGAGCAGTACTTC
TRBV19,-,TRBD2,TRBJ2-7,CASSMRLAGGYEQYF,TGTGCCAGTAGTATGAGACTAGCGGGAGGTTACGAGCAGTACTTC
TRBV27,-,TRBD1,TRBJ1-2,CASSPLPGQGDYGYTF,TGTGCCAGCAGTCCGCTCCCGGGACAGGGTGACTATGGCTACACCTTC
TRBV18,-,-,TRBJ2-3,CASSPPHVESTDTQYF,TGTGCCAGCTCACCTCCTCATGTTGAAAGCACAGATACGCAGTATTTT
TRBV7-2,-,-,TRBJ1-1,CASSLGVRGLNTEAFF,TGTGCCAGCAGCCTAGGGGTAAGAGGGTTGAACACTGAAGCTTTCTTT
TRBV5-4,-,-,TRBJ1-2,CASSPRTVNYGYTF,TGTGCCAGCAGCCCACGGACAGTCAACTATGGCTACACCTTC